The present TCR beta chain was sequenced within a study of Graves' ophthalmopathy and Graves' hyperthyroidism. Study-wide results and limits: In blood appeared most of the expanded thyroid clonotypes whose frequency exceeded 0.001.

RNA transcripts were the source from which TCR beta CDR3 regions were amplified. An initial RT-PCR round employing HTBI primers preceded a second-round multiplex PCR. A single record per CDR3 protein comes from TCRdb applying MiXCR to the multiplex PCR reads. The table includes fewer than 650,000 distinct CDR3 sequences, about 24% detected once. Germline V gene data show CDR1 as SGHAT and CDR2 as FQNNGV. V was trimmed by 0 bases and J by 2 bases, leaving 13 bases between them. The CDR3 has 16 residues. The diagnosis combined clinical symptoms, thyroxine, TRAb, thyroid ultrasound and orbital computed tomography scans. This clonotype has at least ten counts. Its antigen remains unidentified.

The rearrangement uses TRBV11-2 and TRBJ1-1; D gene uncertain. Input material: peripheral blood. This clonotype was sampled from a woman under 30 with stable Graves' hyperthyroidism. Some clones in this sample may be carry-over from other donors' samples. The CDR3 DNA reads as TGTGCCAGCAGCTTAGAGTGGGGAGGGCCTAACACTGAAGCTTTCTTT. Amino acid sequence: CASSLEWGGPNTEAFF.